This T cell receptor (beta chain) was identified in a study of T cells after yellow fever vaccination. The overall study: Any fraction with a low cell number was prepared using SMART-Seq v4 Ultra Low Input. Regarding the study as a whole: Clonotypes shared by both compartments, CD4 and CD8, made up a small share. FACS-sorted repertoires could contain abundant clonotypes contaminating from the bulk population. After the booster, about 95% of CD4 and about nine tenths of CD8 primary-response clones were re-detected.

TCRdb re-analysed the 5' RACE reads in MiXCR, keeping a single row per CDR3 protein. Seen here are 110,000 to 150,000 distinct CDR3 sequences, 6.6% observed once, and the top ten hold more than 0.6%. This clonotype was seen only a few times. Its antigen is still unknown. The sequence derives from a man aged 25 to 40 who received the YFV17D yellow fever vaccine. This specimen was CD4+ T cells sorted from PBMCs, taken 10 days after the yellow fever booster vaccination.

The CDR3 DNA reads TGTGCCAGCAGCCAAGTCCCCGGGACTAGCGGGCCTCATGAGCAGTTCTTC. This gives the protein CASSQVPGTSGPHEQFF. V is TRBV3-1 and J is TRBJ2-1; 12 bases match TRBD2. Per the germline V gene, CDR1 is LGHDT and CDR2 is YNNKEL (reference sequence). With V trimmed by 1 base and J by 8 bases, 9 bases remained unmatched. The CDR3 spans 17 residues.